This TCR beta chain was identified during a study of cytomegalovirus exposure and HLA in healthy donors. Whole-study findings and limits: For TCR beta chains, V- and J-gene trimming was later linked to a missense DCLRE1C variant. Confirmation in vitro established that three CMV-associated chains were specific for CMV antigens.

On this clone: Its target is not known.

Everyone who donated was a healthy bone marrow donor. CDR3 length: 15 residues. V dropped 4 bases and J dropped 1 base, with 13 bases sitting between them. Germline CDR1 and CDR2: SGHDN and FVKESK. The PCR ran on 60 Vbeta and 13 Jbeta primers. In the study's own analysis: In a later analysis, of 70 million to 85 million unique beta chains, about 10 million appeared in at least two donors. Clones were read by immunoSEQ multiplex PCR, and TCRdb kept only the in-frame ones, dropping some. The V and J calls and clone size are taken from that table; D and trimming were inferred from the DNA. The table records roughly 160,000 clones, more than 70% of them present only once.

Sequenced input: PBMCs. The chain joins TRBV14 to TRBJ1-1; D gene unclear. This receptor was obtained from a man in his sixties in good health and CMV-seronegative. CDR3 sequence reads: CASSRGPASNTEAFF. The CDR3 DNA reads as TGTGCCAGCAGCCGAGGGCCCGCGTCGAACACTGAAGCTTTCTTT.